These 8 T cell receptor beta chains were all obtained from the same sample, sequenced in a study of shared clonotypes between healthy human individuals. Clones were read by immunoSEQ multiplex PCR, and TCRdb kept only the in-frame ones, dropping some. This table holds 170,000 or so clones, about 68% found once. Material for sequencing was memory CD4+ T cells sorted from blood. Subset given: CD45RA-negative fraction. Receptors originate from a man in his thirties or forties in good health.

The chain joins TRBV9 to TRBJ2-5, with TRBD2 identical over 7 bases. The CDR3 contains 13 residues. V shed 4 bases, J shed 2 bases, and the junction held 2 bases outside the gene matches. In germline, CDR1 is SGDLS, CDR2 YYNGEE. The DNA of the CDR3 is TGTGCCAGCAGCAGCGGGATACAAGAGACCCAGTACTTC. Protein product: CASSSGIQETQYF.

The rearrangement uses TRBV7-8 and TRBJ2-1; TRBD2 aligns across 7 bases. Germline-derived CDR1 and CDR2 are SGHVS and FQNEAQ. J gave up 4 bases and V 5 bases, and 8 bases lay outside the gene matches. The length of the CDR3 is 15 residues. CDR3 loop: CASSISGQPYNEQFF. The CDR3 coding sequence is TGTGCCAGCAGCATTAGCGGGCAGCCTTACAATGAGCAGTTCTTC.

The chain combines TRBV7-2 with TRBJ1-2; D might be TRBD1 (6 bases). Germline V lookup: CDR1 SGHTA, CDR2 FQGNSA. CDR3 size: 15 residues. Trimming stripped 3 bases from V and 4 bases from J, with 15 bases between. The CDR3 spells CASSFPGGAGYGYTF. CDR3 DNA sequence: TGTGCCAGCAGCTTCCCCGGGGGGGCTGGCTATGGCTACACCTTC.

This chain links TRBV6-1 with TRBJ1-2; 8 bases fit TRBD1. CDR1 is MNHNS, CDR2 SASEGT, per germline. This CDR3 is 13 amino acids long. V shed 8 bases and J 3 bases; nucleotides not matched to a gene: 5. CDR3 in DNA: TGTGCCAGCGCCAGGGGGCGCGACTATGGCTACACCTTC. Translating gives CASARGRDYGYTF.

The chain carries TRBV6-5 and TRBJ1-2, with TRBD1 identical over 8 bases. The CDR3 is 13 amino acids. Germline values: CDR1 MNHEY, CDR2 SVGAGI. Germline trimming cut 10 bases from V and 3 bases from J; bases unmatched to any gene: 7. CDR3 protein: CATISTGDYGYTF. Here the CDR3 DNA reads TGTGCCACAATATCGACAGGGGACTATGGCTACACCTTC.

This clone has just a few counts. The chain links TRBV6-1 to TRBJ2-5; D might be TRBD2 (5 bases). CDR1 and CDR2 (germline): MNHNS, SASEGT. The V gene lost 4 bases and the J gene lost 3 bases, with 12 bases spanning the gap. CDR3 length equals 14 residues. The DNA for the CDR3 is TGTGCCAGCAGTGCCTCGAGGGCCAAAGAGACCCAGTACTTC. Protein sequence: CASSASRAKETQYF.

The chain links TRBV6-1 to TRBJ2-2; D not certain. The CDR3 runs 12 residues. Germline V lookup: CDR1 MNHNS, CDR2 SASEGT. V was clipped by 5 bases and J by 7 bases, with 8 bases between them. CDR3 nucleotides: TGTGCCAGCAGTTCCCAGGTCGGGGAGCTGTTTTTT. Protein: CASSSQVGELFF.

This sequence joins TRBV19 and TRBJ1-1; D remains unclear. From germline, CDR1 is LNHDA and CDR2 SQIVND (reference sequence). Trimming pared 3 bases from V and 10 bases from J, leaving 9 bases between. The CDR3 covers 11 residues. Here the CDR3 reads CASSMADTAFF. The DNA of the CDR3 is TGTGCCAGTAGTATGGCCGATACAGCTTTCTTT.